One sample yielded the 7 T cell receptor beta chains listed below, sequenced in a study of T cells after yellow fever vaccination. TCRdb ran MiXCR on the 5' RACE reads and lists one entry per CDR3 protein. Among around 500,000 distinct CDR3 sequences listed, around a fifth were seen once. The sample here was PBMCs, taken approximately 20 days after the first yellow fever vaccination. These receptors came from a young man who received the YFV17D yellow fever vaccine.

This clonotype has a handful of counts. This chain links TRBV7-9 with TRBJ1-1; TRBD1 agrees at 10 bases. Germline trimming cut 5 bases from V and 2 bases from J; bases unmatched to any gene: 5. Germline V gene lookup returns CDR1 SEHNR and CDR2 FQNEAQ (reference sequence). The CDR3 has 15 residues. The CDR3 bases are TGTGCCAGCAGCACCCGGGACAGGGGAAACACTGAAGCTTTCTTT. This gives the protein CASSTRDRGNTEAFF.

This clonotype turned up a few times. The gene calls are TRBV14 and TRBJ2-4, with D perhaps being TRBD1 or TRBD2 (5 bases each). CDR3 length: 15 residues. The germline CDR1 and CDR2 sequences are SGHDN and FVKESK. V lost 4 bases, J lost 6 bases, and 16 bases lay in between. CDR3 protein: CASSPSGRRGNIQYF. CDR3 in DNA: TGTGCCAGCAGCCCCTCGGGACGGCGCGGAAACATTCAGTACTTC.

V is TRBV7-9 and J is TRBJ1-1; possibly TRBD1 for D (6 bases). Trimming cost V 3 bases and J 4 bases, with 12 bases left between them. The germline gives CDR1 SEHNR, CDR2 FQNEAQ (reference sequence). The CDR3 runs to 14 residues. The CDR3 DNA sequence: TGTGCCAGCAGCTTCCAGGGGTCGGTCACTGAAGCTTTCTTT. This translates into CASSFQGSVTEAFF.

This clonotype was recorded a few times. The chain recombines TRBV28 with TRBJ2-1; D perhaps matches TRBD1 (6 bases). CDR3 length: 14 amino acids. Germline CDR1 is MDHEN and CDR2 is SYDVKM. The V end was cut by 6 bases, the J end by 7 bases, with 16 bases between. DNA of the CDR3: TGTGCCAGCAGAAATGCTGACAGGAAAAATGAGCAGTTCTTC. Its protein is CASRNADRKNEQFF.

Only a few counts were recorded for this clonotype. The V gene is TRBV5-5, the J gene TRBJ2-5, with 7 bases lining up with TRBD2. Germline trimming cut 0 bases from V and 2 bases from J; bases unmatched to any gene: 4. CDR3 length equals 15 residues. Germline V gene sequence: CDR1 SGHKS, CDR2 YYEKEE (reference sequence). DNA of the CDR3: TGTGCCAGCAGCTTGGTGCGAGCGGGGCAAGAGACCCAGTACTTC. Its protein is CASSLVRAGQETQYF.

The genes are TRBV12-3 or TRBV12-4 and TRBJ2-1, with D tentatively TRBD2 (5 bases). V was pared by 6 bases and J by 9 bases, with 24 bases between. The CDR3 loop spans 16 amino acids. CDR3 nucleotides: TGTGCCAGCAGCACCACGAATTCACCTAGCAGCGGTGAGCAGTTCTTC. Translation gives CASSTTNSPSSGEQFF.

The V call is TRBV5-4, the J call TRBJ2-3; 7 bases fit TRBD1. The ends lost 7 bases at V and 0 bases at J; junction bases unmatched: 8. The germline V gene encodes CDR1 SGHNT and CDR2 YYREEE (reference sequence). The CDR3 runs to 15 residues. The CDR3 sequence is CASAVPGQSTDTQYF. In DNA, the CDR3 is TGTGCCAGCGCCGTCCCGGGACAGAGCACAGATACGCAGTATTTT.